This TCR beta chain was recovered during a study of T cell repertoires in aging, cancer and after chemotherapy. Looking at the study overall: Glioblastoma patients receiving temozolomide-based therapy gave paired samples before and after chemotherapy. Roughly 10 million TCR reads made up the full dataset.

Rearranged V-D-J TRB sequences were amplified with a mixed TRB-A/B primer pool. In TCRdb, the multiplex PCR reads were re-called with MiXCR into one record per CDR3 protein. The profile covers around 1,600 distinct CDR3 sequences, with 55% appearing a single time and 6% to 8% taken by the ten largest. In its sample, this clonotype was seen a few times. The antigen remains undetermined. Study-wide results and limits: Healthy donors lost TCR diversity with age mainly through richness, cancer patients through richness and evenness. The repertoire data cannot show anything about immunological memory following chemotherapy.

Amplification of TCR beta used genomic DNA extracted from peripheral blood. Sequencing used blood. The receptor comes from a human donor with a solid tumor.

The DNA for the CDR3 is TGTGCCAGTAGCCTCCGGGACTTCGACAATGAGCAGTTCTTC. Its translation is CASSLRDFDNEQFF. V usage is TRBV19 and J usage is TRBJ2-1, with D maybe TRBD2 (6 bases). CDR3 length: 14 residues. CDR1 and CDR2 from the germline V gene are LNHDA and SQIVND (reference sequence). Trimming removed 6 bases at V and 5 bases at J, with 14 bases between. The full variable domain, with the rest looked up from reference TRBV19 and TRBJ2-1, is DGGITQSPKYLFRKEGQNVTLSCEQNLNHDAMYWYRQDPGQGLRLIYYSQIVNDFQKGDIAEGYSVSREKKESFPLTVTSAQKNPTAFYLCASSLRDFDNEQFFGPGTRLTVL.